Listed here are 2 T cell receptor beta chains from one sample, sequenced in a study of cytomegalovirus exposure and HLA in healthy donors. This PCR relied on a set of 60 Vbeta primers and 13 Jbeta primers. Libraries were prepared by immunoSEQ multiplex PCR; TCRdb keeps only in-frame clonotypes and omits some of them. Of some 150,000 clones listed, 75% to 80% are singletons. Source material: PBMCs. The receptors stem from a middle-aged man in good health and CMV-seropositive.

V is TRBV18 and J is TRBJ1-4; the D is unclear. Trimming stripped 3 bases from V and 2 bases from J, with 10 bases between. CDR1 is KGHSH, CDR2 LQKENI, per germline. This CDR3 contains 15 residues. CDR3 nucleotides: TGTGCCAGCTCACCTCGGGTAGCGACTAATGAAAAACTGTTTTTT. Protein product: CASSPRVATNEKLFF.

The chain couples TRBV4-1 to TRBJ2-2; TRBD2 agrees at 8 bases. V was pared by 0 bases and J by 4 bases, with 4 bases of the junction left unmatched. The CDR3 is 16 amino acids. The germline V gene has CDR1 MGHRA and CDR2 YSYEKL. CDR3 loop: CASSQERLAGTGELFF. CDR3 nucleotide sequence: TGCGCCAGCAGCCAAGAGCGGCTAGCGGGCACCGGGGAGCTGTTTTTT.